This T cell receptor (beta chain) was captured in a study of tumor-infiltrating lymphocytes in primary liver carcinoma. Overall study: Read depth, roughly 3.5 to 8 million productive TCRbeta reads, did not differ significantly between tissues.

A note on this clonotype: The junction differs from germline at one of its ends, possibly a read error.

The source material, 20-30 mg of unsorted bulk tissue, was used to co-extract RNA and DNA. Patients had primary liver carcinoma treated by surgical resection. Collection of samples drew on five separate regions of each tumor. Germline CDR1 reads GTSNPN; CDR2 reads SVGIG (reference sequence). The CDR3 runs 15 residues. With around 500 ng total RNA as template and a constant-region primer, TCR beta cDNA was made. Three-round nested multiplex PCR performed with slightly modified ARM-PCR produced the TCR beta libraries. The study ran its first two PCR rounds for nine to ten cycles each, using TRBV1-TRBV30 forward primers and a C-beta reverse primer. Each CDR3 protein is one row after TCRdb ran MiXCR on the multiplex PCR reads. The sample lists about 120,000 distinct CDR3 sequences, 60% to 70% occurring once.

This chain uses TRBV30 with TRBJ2-3, with 8 bases that match TRBD2. The receptor was derived from a woman aged 55-75 years with primary liver carcinoma and hepatitis B virus infection. Sequenced input: liver tumor tissue from sampling region 1. Subset indicated: tumor region T1, superior pole. CDR3 in amino acids: CAWSDSGTITDRQYF. For the CDR3, the DNA is TGTGCCTGGAGTGATAGCGGGACGATCACAGATAGGCAGTATTTT.